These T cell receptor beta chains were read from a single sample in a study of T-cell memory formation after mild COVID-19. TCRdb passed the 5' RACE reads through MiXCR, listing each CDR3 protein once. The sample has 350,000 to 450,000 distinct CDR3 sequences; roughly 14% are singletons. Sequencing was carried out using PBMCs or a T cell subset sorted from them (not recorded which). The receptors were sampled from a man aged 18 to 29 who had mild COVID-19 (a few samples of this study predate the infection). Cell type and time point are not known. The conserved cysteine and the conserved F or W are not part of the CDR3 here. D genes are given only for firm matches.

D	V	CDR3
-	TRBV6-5	ASSYYGVTCTDTQY
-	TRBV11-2	ASSFDYLLREQY
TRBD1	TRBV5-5	ASSRPENTGEQETQY
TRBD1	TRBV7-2	ASSAGTGGPTGELF
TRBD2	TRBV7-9	ASSLIGLGTDTQY
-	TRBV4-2	ASSQDLGGLNQPQH
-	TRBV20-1	SAGELIRTEAF
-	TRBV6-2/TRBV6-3	ASSIERVLETQY
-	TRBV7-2	ASSKRGGYT
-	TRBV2	ASILQGGGTEAF
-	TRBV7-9	ASSLQGFMNTEAF
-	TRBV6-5	ASSYAPTPYSNQPQH
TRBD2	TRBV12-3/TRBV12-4	ASSFPRGGQDTQY
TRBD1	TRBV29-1	SVTGANAYEQY
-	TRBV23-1	ASHLTPLH
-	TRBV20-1	SARARRGADTQY
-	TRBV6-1	ASRNNSPLH
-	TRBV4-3	ASSRGFRYT
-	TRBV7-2	ASSLFDEGTQY
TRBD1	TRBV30	ACSTGGADQPQH
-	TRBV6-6	ASRQTANTGELF
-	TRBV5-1	ASGRQPRGETQY
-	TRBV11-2	ASSLVGGASTDTQY
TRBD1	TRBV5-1	ASSFRDSNYGYT
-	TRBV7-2	ASSSAYRHEYTGELF
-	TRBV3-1	ASSQPRWAGVGNQPQH
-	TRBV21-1	ATAGVEETQY
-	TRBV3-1	ASRRTPGLRNTIY
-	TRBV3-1	ASSRTYSNQPQH
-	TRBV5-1	ASSSEGGSNQPQH